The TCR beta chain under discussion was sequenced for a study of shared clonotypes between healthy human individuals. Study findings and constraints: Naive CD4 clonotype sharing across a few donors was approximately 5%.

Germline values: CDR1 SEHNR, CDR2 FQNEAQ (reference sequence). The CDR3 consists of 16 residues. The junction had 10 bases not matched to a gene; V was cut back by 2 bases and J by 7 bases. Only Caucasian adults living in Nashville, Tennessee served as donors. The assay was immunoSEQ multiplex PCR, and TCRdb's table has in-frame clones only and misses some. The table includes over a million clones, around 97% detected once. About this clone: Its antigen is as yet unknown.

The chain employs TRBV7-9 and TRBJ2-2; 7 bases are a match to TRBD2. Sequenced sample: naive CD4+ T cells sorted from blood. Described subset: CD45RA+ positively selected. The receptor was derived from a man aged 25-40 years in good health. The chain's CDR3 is CASSLILAGASGELFF. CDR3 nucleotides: TGTGCCAGCAGCTTAATTCTGGCGGGAGCGAGCGGGGAGCTGTTTTTT.